A single sample is the source of the 20 T cell receptor beta chains below, sequenced in a study of CD8 T cells in ankylosing spondylitis. TCRdb reanalysed the 5' RACE reads using MiXCR and keeps one entry per CDR3 protein. The repertoire holds around 150,000 distinct CDR3 sequences, with around 42% as singletons. The sample was synovial fluid, either unsorted or a sorted T cell fraction (not recorded which). The receptor set was obtained from a male donor with ankylosing spondylitis.

This clonotype was observed a handful of times. This chain connects TRBV27 to TRBJ2-7, with D perhaps being TRBD1 or TRBD2 (6 bases each). The germline gives CDR1 MNHEY, CDR2 SMNVEV (reference sequence). V shed 5 bases and J shed 7 bases, with 9 bases lying between them. The CDR3 has 11 amino acids. DNA of the CDR3: TGTGCCAGCAGTGTAGGGGGGGAGCAGTACTTC. Its protein product is CASSVGGEQYF.

At least ten counts were recorded for this clonotype. The rearrangement links TRBV6-4 to TRBJ2-3, with D perhaps TRBD2 (6 bases). Germline V gene data show CDR1 as MRHNA and CDR2 as SNTAGT. Trimming took 3 bases from V and 1 from J, leaving 11 bases between them. The CDR3 has 15 amino acids. The CDR3: CASSEGASGTDTQYF. For the CDR3, the DNA is TGTGCCAGCAGTGAAGGTGCTAGCGGCACAGATACGCAGTATTTT.

The rearrangement links TRBV6-1 to TRBJ1-2, with TRBD1 identical over 8 bases. Trimming took 5 bases from V and 1 from J; bases not matched to a gene: 12. The CDR3 totals 17 residues. Germline V gene lookup returns CDR1 MNHNS and CDR2 SASEGT. The CDR3 coding sequence is TGTGCCAGCAGTCAACACTTCAACAGGGGGTATAACTATGGCTACACCTTC. Its translation is CASSQHFNRGYNYGYTF.

Notes on this clonotype: An end of the junction differs from the germline gene, which may be a read error. The chain carries TRBV3-1 and TRBJ2-3; 9 nucleotides match TRBD2. CDR1 is LGHDT and CDR2 is YNNKEL in the germline V gene (reference sequence). The CDR3 loop spans 18 amino acids. In nucleotides, the CDR3 is TGTGCCTGCAGTTTAGTCCCCTTAGCGGGGGTCGGAGCAGATACGCAGTATTTT. This sequence encodes CACSLVPLAGVGADTQYF.

The chain links TRBV4-2 to TRBJ2-1, with D possibly being TRBD2 (6 bases). The germline gives CDR1 LGHNA, CDR2 YNFKEQ. Trimming removed 1 base at V and 4 bases at J, with 29 bases between. This CDR3 contains 21 residues. The chain's CDR3 is CASSQGTLWRGRMGIYNEQFF. The CDR3 coding sequence is TGTGCCAGCAGCCAAGGTACCCTCTGGCGGGGCCGGATGGGGATATACAATGAGCAGTTCTTC.

The chain uses TRBV2 and TRBJ1-1, with D possibly TRBD1 on 5 matching bases. This CDR3 has 12 residues. Trimming removed 6 bases from V and 5 bases from J, with 10 bases in between. CDR1 and CDR2 from the germline V gene are SNHLY and FYNNEI. CDR3 bases: TGTGCCAGCAGACAGGCGGGGACTGAAGCTTTCTTT. As protein: CASRQAGTEAFF.

This clonotype was seen a handful of times. This rearrangement joins TRBV27 to TRBJ2-1, with a tentative D call TRBD2 (6 bases). Germline-derived CDR1 and CDR2 are MNHEY and SMNVEV (reference sequence). V was cut by 6 bases and J by 2 bases, with 26 bases left in between. This CDR3 is 19 amino acids long. CDR3 amino acids: CASSVALSNGGTPYNEQFF. The DNA for the CDR3 is TGTGCCAGCAGCGTGGCGCTATCGAACGGGGGTACGCCCTACAATGAGCAGTTCTTC.

This clonotype was found a few times. The chain links TRBV12-3 or TRBV12-4 to TRBJ2-1, with TRBD2 matching over 8 bases. The CDR3 is 17 amino acids. Trimming cost V 6 bases and J 7 bases; bases outside gene matches: 17. The CDR3 is CASSSPQSGGLLNEQFF. Written as DNA, the CDR3 is TGTGCCAGCAGCTCCCCTCAAAGCGGGGGCCTGTTGAATGAGCAGTTCTTC.

This clonotype appeared many times. The chain joins TRBV28 to TRBJ2-1; D is perhaps TRBD2 (6 bases). The CDR3 consists of 14 residues. V lost 6 bases, J lost 2 bases, and 11 bases lay in between. Per germline, CDR1 MDHEN and CDR2 SYDVKM. For the CDR3, the DNA is TGTGCCAGCAGCAGGAGGGCCGCCTACAATGAGCAGTTCTTC. Encoded protein: CASSRRAAYNEQFF.

The chain employs TRBV28 and TRBJ2-7; TRBD1 is a possible D gene (6 bases). The CDR3 length is 15 residues. Deletions cut 5 bases from V and 4 bases from J, with 18 bases between. Germline CDR1 and CDR2: MDHEN and SYDVKM. The CDR3 loop reads CASSQTGTWIYEQYF. The CDR3, as DNA: TGTGCCAGCAGTCAAACCGGGACATGGATTTACGAGCAGTACTTC.

This clonotype was recorded a few times. This sequence joins TRBV29-1 and TRBJ2-1; 14 bases are shared with TRBD2. Trimming cost V 7 bases and J 4 bases; bases outside gene matches: 9. CDR1 and CDR2 (germline): SQVTM, ANQGSEA. The CDR3 is made up of 16 amino acids. In DNA, the CDR3 is TGCAGCGCTCGACTAGCGGGAGGGTCCTTGTACAATGAGCAGTTCTTC. As protein: CSARLAGGSLYNEQFF.

This clonotype has a count of ten or more. This sequence joins TRBV20-1 and TRBJ1-6; maybe TRBD1 (5 bases). The V end was cut by 0 bases, the J end by 5 bases, with 23 bases between. This CDR3 contains 19 residues. Germline V gives CDR1 DFQATT, CDR2 SNEGSKA (reference sequence). CDR3 sequence: CSARDRWARMGRNNSPLHF. The CDR3 bases are TGCAGTGCTAGAGATCGGTGGGCAAGGATGGGACGGAATAATTCACCCCTCCACTTT.

The rearrangement joins TRBV7-9 to TRBJ2-7, with 9 positions matching TRBD1. The V gene end was trimmed by 5 bases and the J gene end by 5 bases; junction bases not matched to a gene: 7. The CDR3 loop spans 14 amino acids. Looked up from germline, CDR1 is SEHNR and CDR2 is FQNEAQ (reference sequence). CDR3 region: CASSPGQGSHEQYF. The CDR3, as DNA: TGTGCCAGCAGCCCAGGACAGGGGTCCCACGAGCAGTACTTC.

The table lists this clonotype with a few counts. The genes are TRBV12-3 or TRBV12-4 and TRBJ1-4, with 11 bases fitting TRBD1. This CDR3 has 18 amino acids. With 4 bases clipped from V and 2 bases from J, the junction kept 9 bases outside the gene matches. This chain's CDR3 is CASSWDRGVRATNEKLFF. The CDR3 DNA follows: TGTGCCAGCAGTTGGGACAGGGGGGTCCGTGCTACTAATGAAAAACTGTTTTTT.

This clonotype came up a few times. This chain links TRBV6-4 with TRBJ1-2; D not certain. The CDR3 runs to 12 residues. Trimming removed 2 bases at V and 2 bases at J, with 3 bases between. The germline gives CDR1 MRHNA, CDR2 SNTAGT. DNA of the CDR3: TGTGCCAGCAGTGACAGGAACTATGGCTACACCTTC. It yields the protein CASSDRNYGYTF.

In this sample, this clonotype turned up many times. The V and J genes are TRBV5-1 and TRBJ2-7; D perhaps matches TRBD1 (5 bases). The CDR3 has 14 amino acids. Deletions cut 0 bases from V and 3 bases from J, with 10 bases between. Germline V gene sequence: CDR1 SGHRS, CDR2 YFSETQ. DNA for the CDR3: TGCGCCAGCAGCTTGGCCGGGCAGGGCTACGAGCAGTACTTC. Translation gives CASSLAGQGYEQYF.

Only a few counts were recorded for this clonotype. The chain carries TRBV19 and TRBJ1-5; weak D call: TRBD1 (5 bases). Trimming left V 4 bases short and J 4 bases short, with 8 bases between. Germline lookup yields CDR1 LNHDA and CDR2 SQIVND (reference sequence). This CDR3 contains 13 residues. The CDR3 sequence: CASSTGGNQPQHF. The CDR3 coding sequence is TGTGCCAGTAGTACTGGGGGGAATCAGCCCCAGCATTTT.

The chain links TRBV12-3 or TRBV12-4 to TRBJ2-1; 11 bases line up with TRBD2. There are 15 residues in the CDR3. The J segment lost 8 bases and the V segment lost 5 bases, leaving 8 bases of the junction unmatched. The DNA of the CDR3 is TGTGCCAGCAGTGGGGGACTAGCGGTCGACTATGAGCAGTTCTTC. It translates to CASSGGLAVDYEQFF.

The rearrangement joins TRBV10-3 to TRBJ2-5, with unresolved D. The V end lost 2 bases, the J end lost 3 bases, and 16 bases lay between the germline ends. The germline CDR1 and CDR2 sequences are ENHRY and SYGVKD. CDR3 size: 16 residues. CDR3 DNA: TGTGCCATCAGTGAGCATCCTCTAGGTCTCAAAGAGACCCAGTACTTC. It encodes CAISEHPLGLKETQYF.

This clonotype was counted only a few times. The rearrangement links TRBV27 to TRBJ2-1; a possible D gene is TRBD2 (6 bases). Germline lookup yields CDR1 MNHEY and CDR2 SMNVEV (reference sequence). The CDR3 totals 12 residues. The V end was cut by 6 bases, the J end by 12 bases, with 15 bases between. The CDR3: CASSYYGGGQFF. The DNA of the CDR3 is TGTGCCAGCAGCTACTACGGGGGTGGGCAGTTCTTC.